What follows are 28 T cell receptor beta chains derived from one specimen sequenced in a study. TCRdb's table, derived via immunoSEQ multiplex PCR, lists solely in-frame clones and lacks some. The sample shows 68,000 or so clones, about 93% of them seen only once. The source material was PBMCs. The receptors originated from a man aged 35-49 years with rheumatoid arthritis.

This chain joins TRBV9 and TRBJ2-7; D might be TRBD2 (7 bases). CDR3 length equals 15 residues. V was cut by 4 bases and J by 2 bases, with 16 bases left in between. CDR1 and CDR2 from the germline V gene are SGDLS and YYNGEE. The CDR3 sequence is CASSHRGGATYEQYF. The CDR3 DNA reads TGTGCCAGCAGCCACCGCGGGGGCGCGACCTACGAGCAGTACTTC.

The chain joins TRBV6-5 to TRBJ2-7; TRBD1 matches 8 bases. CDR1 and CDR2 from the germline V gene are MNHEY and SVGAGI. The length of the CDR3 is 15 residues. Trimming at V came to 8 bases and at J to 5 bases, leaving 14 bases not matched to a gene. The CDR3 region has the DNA TGTGCCAGCTCCCACTTATCGCAGGGGGCCAACGAGCAGTACTTC. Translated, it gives CASSHLSQGANEQYF.

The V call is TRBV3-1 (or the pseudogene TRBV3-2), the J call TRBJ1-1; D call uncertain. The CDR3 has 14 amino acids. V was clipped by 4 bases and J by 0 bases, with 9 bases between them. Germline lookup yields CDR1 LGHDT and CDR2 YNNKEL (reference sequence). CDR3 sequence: CASSPMFMNTEAFF. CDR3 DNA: TGTGCCAGCAGCCCAATGTTCATGAACACTGAAGCTTTCTTT.

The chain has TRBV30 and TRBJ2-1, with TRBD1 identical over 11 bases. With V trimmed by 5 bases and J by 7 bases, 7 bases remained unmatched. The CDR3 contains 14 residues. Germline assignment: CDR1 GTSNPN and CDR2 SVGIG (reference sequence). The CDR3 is CAWGPGQGVNEQFF. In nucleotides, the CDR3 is TGTGCCTGGGGACCGGGACAGGGGGTTAATGAGCAGTTCTTC.

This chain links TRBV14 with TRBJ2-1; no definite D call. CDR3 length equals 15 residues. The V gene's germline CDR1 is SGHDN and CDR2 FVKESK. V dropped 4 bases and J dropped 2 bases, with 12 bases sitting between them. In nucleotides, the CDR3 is TGTGCCAGCAGCCCTGGGCGGAACCCCTACAATGAGCAGTTCTTC. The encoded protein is CASSPGRNPYNEQFF.

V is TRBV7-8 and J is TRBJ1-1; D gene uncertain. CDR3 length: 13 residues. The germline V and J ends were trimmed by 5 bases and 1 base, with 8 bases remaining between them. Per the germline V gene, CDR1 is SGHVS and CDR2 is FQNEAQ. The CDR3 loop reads CASSPRQNTEAFF. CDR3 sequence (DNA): TGTGCCAGCAGCCCCAGACAGAACACTGAAGCTTTCTTT.

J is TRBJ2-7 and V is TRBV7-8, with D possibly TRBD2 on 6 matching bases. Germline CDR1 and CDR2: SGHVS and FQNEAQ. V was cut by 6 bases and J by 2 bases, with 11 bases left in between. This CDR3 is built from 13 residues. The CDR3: CASRNTGAYEQYF. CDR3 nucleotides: TGTGCCAGCAGAAATACGGGGGCCTACGAGCAGTACTTC.

The CDR3 protein is CAWSADRTGELFF. The CDR3 DNA reads TGTGCCTGGAGTGCGGACCGAACCGGGGAGCTGTTTTTT. This chain connects TRBV30 to TRBJ2-2; D is unclear. Trimming took off 1 base at V and 5 bases at J, with 8 bases between the two ends. Germline CDR1 and CDR2: GTSNPN and SVGIG (reference sequence). The CDR3 runs 13 residues.

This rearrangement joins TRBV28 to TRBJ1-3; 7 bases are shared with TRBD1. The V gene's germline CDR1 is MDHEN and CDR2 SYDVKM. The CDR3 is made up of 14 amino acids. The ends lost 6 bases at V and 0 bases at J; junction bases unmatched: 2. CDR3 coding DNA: TGTGCCAGCAGGACAGGGCGCTCTGGAAACACCATATATTTT. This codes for CASRTGRSGNTIYF. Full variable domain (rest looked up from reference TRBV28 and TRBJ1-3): DVKVTQSSRYLVKRTGEKVFLECVQDMDHENMFWYRQDPGLGLRLIYFSYDVKMKEKGDIPEGYSVSREKKERFSLILESASTNQTSMYLCASRTGRSGNTIYFGEGSWLTVV.

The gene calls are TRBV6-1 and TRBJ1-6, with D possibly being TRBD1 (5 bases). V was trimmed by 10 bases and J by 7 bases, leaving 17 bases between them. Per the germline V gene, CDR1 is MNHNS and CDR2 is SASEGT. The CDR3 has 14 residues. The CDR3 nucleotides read TGTGCCACCTGGGACCCCGGGCGAAATTCACCCCTCCACTTT. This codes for CATWDPGRNSPLHF.

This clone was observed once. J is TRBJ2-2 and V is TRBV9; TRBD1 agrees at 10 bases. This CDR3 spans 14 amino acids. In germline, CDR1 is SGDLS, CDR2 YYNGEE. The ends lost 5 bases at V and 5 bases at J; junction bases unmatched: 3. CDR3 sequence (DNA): TGTGCCAGCAGGACAGGGGGCGGGACCGGGGAGCTGTTTTTT. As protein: CASRTGGGTGELFF.

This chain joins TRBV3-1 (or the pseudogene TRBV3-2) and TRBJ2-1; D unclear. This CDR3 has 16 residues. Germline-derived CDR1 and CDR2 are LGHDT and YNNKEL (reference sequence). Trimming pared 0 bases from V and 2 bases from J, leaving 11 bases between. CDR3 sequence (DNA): TGTGCCAGCAGCCAAGATTATGCGGACGCCTACAATGAGCAGTTCTTC. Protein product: CASSQDYADAYNEQFF.

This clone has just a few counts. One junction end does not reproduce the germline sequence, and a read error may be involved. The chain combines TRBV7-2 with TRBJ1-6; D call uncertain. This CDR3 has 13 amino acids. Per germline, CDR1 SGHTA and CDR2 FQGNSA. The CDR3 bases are TGTGCCAGCAGCTTAGAGGCGGGTTCACCCCACCACTTT. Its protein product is CASSLEAGSPHHF.

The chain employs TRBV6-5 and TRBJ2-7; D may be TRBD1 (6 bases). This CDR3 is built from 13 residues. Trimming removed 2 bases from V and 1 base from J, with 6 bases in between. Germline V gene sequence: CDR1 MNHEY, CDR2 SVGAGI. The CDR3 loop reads CASSYTGSYEQYF. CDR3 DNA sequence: TGTGCCAGCAGTTACACAGGGTCCTACGAGCAGTACTTC.

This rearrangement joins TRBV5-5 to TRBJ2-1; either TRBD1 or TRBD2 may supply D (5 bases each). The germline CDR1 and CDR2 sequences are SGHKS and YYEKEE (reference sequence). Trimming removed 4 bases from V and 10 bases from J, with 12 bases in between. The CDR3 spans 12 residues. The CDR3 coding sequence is TGTGCCAGCAGCCTGGGACGGCGAGAGCAGTTCTTC. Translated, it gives CASSLGRREQFF.

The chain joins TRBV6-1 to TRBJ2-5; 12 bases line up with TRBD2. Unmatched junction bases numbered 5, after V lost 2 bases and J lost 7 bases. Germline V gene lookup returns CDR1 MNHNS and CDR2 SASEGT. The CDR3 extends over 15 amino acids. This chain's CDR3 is CASSESSGRGGTQYF. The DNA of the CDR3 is TGTGCCAGCAGTGAATCTAGCGGGAGGGGAGGGACCCAGTACTTC.

DNA for the CDR3: TGTGCCAGCAGCTTGATTCAGGGGGGGATGAACACTGAAGCTTTCTTT. Translating gives CASSLIQGGMNTEAFF. The gene calls are TRBV7-3 and TRBJ1-1; 7 bases are a match to TRBD1. This CDR3 has 16 amino acids. Germline values: CDR1 SGHTA, CDR2 FQGTGA. Trimming cost V 3 bases and J 0 bases; bases outside gene matches: 7.

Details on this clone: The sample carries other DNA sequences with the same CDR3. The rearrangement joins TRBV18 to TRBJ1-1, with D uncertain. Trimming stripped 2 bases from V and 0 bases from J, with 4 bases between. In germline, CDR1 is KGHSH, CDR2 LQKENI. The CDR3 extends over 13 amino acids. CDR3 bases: TGTGCCAGCTCACCAGGGATGAACACTGAAGCTTTCTTT. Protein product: CASSPGMNTEAFF.

Here the CDR3 reads CASSQGDSKTYEQYF. The CDR3 DNA reads TGTGCCAGCAGCCAAGGGGACAGCAAAACCTACGAGCAGTACTTC. This sequence joins TRBV4-2 and TRBJ2-7, with TRBD1 matching 7 bases. The CDR3 sequence is 15 residues long. Germline V gene data show CDR1 as LGHNA and CDR2 as YNFKEQ. Trimming cost V 1 base and J 2 bases; bases outside gene matches: 5.

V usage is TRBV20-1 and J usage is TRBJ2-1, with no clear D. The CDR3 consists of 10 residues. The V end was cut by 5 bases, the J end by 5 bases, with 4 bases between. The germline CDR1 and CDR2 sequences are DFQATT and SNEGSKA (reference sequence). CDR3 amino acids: CSAYNNEQFF. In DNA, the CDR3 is TGCAGTGCTTATAACAATGAGCAGTTCTTC.

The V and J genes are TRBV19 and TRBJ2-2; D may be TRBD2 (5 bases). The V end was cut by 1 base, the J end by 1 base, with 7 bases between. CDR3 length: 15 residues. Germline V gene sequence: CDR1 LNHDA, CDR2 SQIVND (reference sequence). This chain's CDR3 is CASSIVGGNTGELFF. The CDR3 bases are TGTGCCAGTAGTATAGTCGGAGGGAACACCGGGGAGCTGTTTTTT.

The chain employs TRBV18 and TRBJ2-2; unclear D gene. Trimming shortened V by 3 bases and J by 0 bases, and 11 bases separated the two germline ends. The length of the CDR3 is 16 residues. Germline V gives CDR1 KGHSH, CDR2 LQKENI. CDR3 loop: CASSPPGLTNTGELFF. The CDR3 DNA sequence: TGTGCCAGCTCACCCCCGGGTCTCACGAACACCGGGGAGCTGTTTTTT.

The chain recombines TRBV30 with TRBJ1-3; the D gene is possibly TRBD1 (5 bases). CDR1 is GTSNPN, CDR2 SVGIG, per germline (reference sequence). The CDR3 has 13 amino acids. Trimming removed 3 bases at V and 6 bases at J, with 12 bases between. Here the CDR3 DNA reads TGTGCCTGGAGCCAACGGGGGTCAAACACCATATATTTT. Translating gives CAWSQRGSNTIYF.

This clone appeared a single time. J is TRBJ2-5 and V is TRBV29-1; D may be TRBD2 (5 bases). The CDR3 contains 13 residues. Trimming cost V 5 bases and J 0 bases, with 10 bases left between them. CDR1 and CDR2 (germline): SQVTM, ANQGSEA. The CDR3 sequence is CSVLLTNQETQYF. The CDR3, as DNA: TGCAGCGTTCTTCTGACTAACCAAGAGACCCAGTACTTC. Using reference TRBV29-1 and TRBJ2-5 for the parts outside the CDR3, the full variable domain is SAVISQKPSRDICQRGTSLTIQCQVDSQVTMMFWYRQQPGQSLTLIATANQGSEATYESGFVIDKFPISRPNLTFSTLTVSNMSPEDSSIYLCSVLLTNQETQYFGPGTRLLVL.

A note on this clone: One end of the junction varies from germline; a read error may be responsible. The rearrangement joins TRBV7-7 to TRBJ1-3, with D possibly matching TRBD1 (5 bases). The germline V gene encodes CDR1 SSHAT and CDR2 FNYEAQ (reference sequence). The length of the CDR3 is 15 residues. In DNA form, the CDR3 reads TGTGCTAGCAGCCCGGGGCCTAACTCTGGAAACACCATATATTTT. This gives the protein CASSPGPNSGNTIYF.

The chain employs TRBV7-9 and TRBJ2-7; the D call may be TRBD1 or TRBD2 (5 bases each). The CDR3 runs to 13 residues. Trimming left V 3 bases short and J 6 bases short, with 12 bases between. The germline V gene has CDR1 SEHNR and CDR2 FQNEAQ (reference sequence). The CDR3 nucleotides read TGTGCCAGCAGCTTGGGACCCGTCCTCGAGCAGTACTTC. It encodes CASSLGPVLEQYF.

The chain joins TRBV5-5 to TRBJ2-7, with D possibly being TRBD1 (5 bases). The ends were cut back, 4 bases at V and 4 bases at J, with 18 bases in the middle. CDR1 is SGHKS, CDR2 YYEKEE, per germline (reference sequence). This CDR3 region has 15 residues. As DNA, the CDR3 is TGTGCCAGCAGCCGATCCCCGCAGGGCCGTTACGAGCAGTACTTC. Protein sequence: CASSRSPQGRYEQYF.

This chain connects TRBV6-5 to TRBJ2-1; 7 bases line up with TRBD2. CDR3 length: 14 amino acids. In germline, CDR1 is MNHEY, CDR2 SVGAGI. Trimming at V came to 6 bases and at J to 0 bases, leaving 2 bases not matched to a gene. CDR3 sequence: CASSGGTSYNEQFF. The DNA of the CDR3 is TGTGCCAGCAGCGGGGGGACCTCCTACAATGAGCAGTTCTTC.